This T cell receptor beta chain was identified during a study of shared clonotypes between healthy human individuals (dated by TCRdb to 2020 to 2021). As for the study more broadly: A couple of women and a few men aged 18 to 49 years were included in the cohort. To increase sequencing depth and limit assay-specific biases, TCR repertoire library preparation and sequencing were carried out by different laboratories using diverse techniques. For each donor, CD4 naive and CD4 memory were each run on three plates, CD8 naive on two plates, and CD8 memory on one plate. Between about 0.9 and 8.9 billion PBMCs per donor were obtained by leukapheresis. Blood TCR repertoires of about 5 healthy adults were deeply sequenced to estimate repertoire size and the extent of clonotype sharing between individuals.

Here is what the overall study found, with its caveats: Even with the large sequencing depth, rarefaction of the sorted-subset datasets indicated that sequencing was incomplete. Sampling was limited to blood, and TCR repertoires in tissue likely differ from TCR repertoires in blood. Naive subsets generally had larger estimated clonotype richness than memory subsets did. The genetic and exposure-history diversity represented was limited by the small number of donors. Across four donors, around 5.4% of naive CD4, approximately 4% of naive CD8, approximately 2.5% of memory CD4, and about 0.44% of memory CD8 clonotypes were shared. Compared with non-shared clonotypes, clonotypes shared by all four sorted-subset donors had higher generation probabilities. Pairwise subsampling indicated that sequencing depth was expected to affect the degree of clonotype sharing among donors.

V is reduced by 0 bases and J by 6 bases, leaving a spacing of 12 bases between them. The CDR3 contains 14 residues, cysteine and phenylalanine counted. The sequence is cut down to CDR3 DNA, 42 bases in frame from base 1. For CDR1 and CDR2, the germline V gene lists SGDLS and YYNGEE. Comments on this clone: Its cognate antigen has yet to be identified. Nothing much larger sits one base from this clone, and base qualities are not available.

Using the deep immunoSEQ assay, multiplex PCR amplified TCR CDR3 regions from genomic DNA. Extracted genomic DNA from each cell subset was spread evenly across all wells of several immunoSEQ 96-well plates, with each plate serving as a replicate. Each replicate PCR for sorted subsets received 200 ng genomic DNA, equal to tens of thousands of T cell genomes. Purified libraries were measured with a Qubit 3.0 fluorometer, size-checked on a Bioanalyzer 2100, and measured again with the KAPA Library Quantification kit. Every immunoSEQ 96-well plate was sequenced on a dedicated single-read 150-cycle Illumina NextSeq 550 flow cell. The paper's processing steps were these. Because the immunoSEQ output held only junctional sequences and lacked quality scores, the filtering could not match the filtering applied to full-length reads. Sequences were annotated with PyIR, a Python wrapper for IgBLAST v1.9, using IMGT germline references to assign V/J genes and CDR3. Reads with weak V/J assignments (E-value above 1e-6), missing CDR3, stop codons, out-of-frame junctions, or ambiguous translated residues were removed. V3J clonotypes were defined by identical inferred V gene, J gene, and CDR3 amino acid sequence. Percentage overlap between repertoires was calculated by dividing the number of shared unique clonotypes by the size of the smaller repertoire. Three approaches were used to assess repertoire richness: RTK rarefaction, the Chao1 estimator, and Recon v2.1 estimates of unobserved clonotypes. Generation probabilities for all TCRbeta clonotypes obtained by the gDNA method from a handful of donors were computed using OLGA. TCRdb mirrors the immuneACCESS table, restricted to in-frame sequences. Some clones are absent from its copies; in checked studies, under half trace to an unresolved V gene, and the reason for the others is unknown. The V and J calls and clone size come from that table; D and trimming were worked out from the DNA. This sample is represented by about 2 million clones; just under 95% of them were singletons. The ten largest clones add up to about 1.1% of the sample.

CD8 naive samples were obtained by positive selection for CCR7 among CD45RO-negative cells, yielding a CD45RA+CCR7+ population from which TemRA cells were excluded. The donors were healthy, HIV-negative adults with no recently reported acute infections or vaccinations. Only Caucasian adults living in Nashville, Tennessee, USA were represented among the donors. Blood was collected by leukapheresis, and PBMCs were isolated by Ficoll-Histopaque density gradient centrifugation and then cryopreserved in liquid nitrogen vapor phase. Analytical flow cytometry was used to check the purity and quantity of every magnetically sorted T cell population. Each sorted fraction had its genomic DNA isolated and then quantified by UV absorbance on a Nanodrop 2000c.

The sequence was collected from a man younger than 30 in good health. The sequence is built from TRBV9 and TRBJ1-2, with the D gene not confidently named. What was sequenced was naive CD8+ T cells sorted from blood. The meaning of the sample's cell subset or site label: CD45RA+CCR7+. CDR3 loop: CASSVGGGPNGYTF. The nucleotide sequence reads TGTGCCAGCAGCGTAGGTGGAGGGCCAAATGGCTACACCTTC.